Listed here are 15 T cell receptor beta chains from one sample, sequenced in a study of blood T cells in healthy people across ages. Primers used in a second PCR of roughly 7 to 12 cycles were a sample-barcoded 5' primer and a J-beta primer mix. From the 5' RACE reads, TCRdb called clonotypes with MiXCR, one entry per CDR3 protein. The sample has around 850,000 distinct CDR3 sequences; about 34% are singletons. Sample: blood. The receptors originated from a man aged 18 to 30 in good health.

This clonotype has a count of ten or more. Here the CDR3 reads CAVGGKSSYNEQFF. The DNA for the CDR3 is TGTGCCGTCGGGGGCAAGAGCTCCTACAATGAGCAGTTCTTC. This chain links TRBV10-3 with TRBJ2-1; D may match TRBD1 or TRBD2 (6 bases each). There are 14 residues in the CDR3. The germline V gene has CDR1 ENHRY and CDR2 SYGVKD. Trimming cost V 11 bases and J 0 bases, with 14 bases left between them.

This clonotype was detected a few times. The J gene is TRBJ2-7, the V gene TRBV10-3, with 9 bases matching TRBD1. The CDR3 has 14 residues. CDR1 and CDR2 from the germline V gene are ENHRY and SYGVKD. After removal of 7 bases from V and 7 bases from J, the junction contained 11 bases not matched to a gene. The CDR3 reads CAITNGTGINEQYF. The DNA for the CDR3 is TGTGCCATCACGAACGGGACAGGGATTAATGAGCAGTACTTC.

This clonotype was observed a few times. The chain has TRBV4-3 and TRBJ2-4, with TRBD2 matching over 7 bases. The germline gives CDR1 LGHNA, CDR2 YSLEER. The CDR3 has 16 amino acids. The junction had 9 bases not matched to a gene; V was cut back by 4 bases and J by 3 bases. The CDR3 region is CASSPRLSGVKNIQYF. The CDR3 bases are TGCGCCAGCAGCCCAAGATTGAGCGGGGTCAAAAACATTCAGTACTTC.

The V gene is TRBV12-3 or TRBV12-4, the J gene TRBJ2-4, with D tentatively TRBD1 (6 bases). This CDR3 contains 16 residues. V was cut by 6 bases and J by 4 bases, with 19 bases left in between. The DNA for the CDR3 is TGTGCCAGCAGCCTACTGAAGGGGGTTACGAAAAACATTCAGTACTTC. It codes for CASSLLKGVTKNIQYF.

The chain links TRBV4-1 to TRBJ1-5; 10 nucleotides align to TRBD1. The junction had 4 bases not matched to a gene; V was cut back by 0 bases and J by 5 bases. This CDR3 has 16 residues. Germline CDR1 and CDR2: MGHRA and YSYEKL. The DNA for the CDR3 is TGCGCCAGCAGCCAAGAACTGGGGACAGGGGATCAGCCCCAGCATTTT. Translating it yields CASSQELGTGDQPQHF.

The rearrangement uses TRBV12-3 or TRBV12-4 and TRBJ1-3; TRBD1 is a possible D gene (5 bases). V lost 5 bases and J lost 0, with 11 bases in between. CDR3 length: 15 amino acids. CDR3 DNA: TGTGCCAGCAGTCCTGACAGCCACTCTGGAAACACCATATATTTT. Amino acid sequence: CASSPDSHSGNTIYF.

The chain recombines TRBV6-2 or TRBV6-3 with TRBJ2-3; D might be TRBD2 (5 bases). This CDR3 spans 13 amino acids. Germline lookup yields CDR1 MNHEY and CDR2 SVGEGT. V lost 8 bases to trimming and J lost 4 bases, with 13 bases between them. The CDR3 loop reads CASVSTGADTQYF. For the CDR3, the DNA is TGTGCCAGCGTATCTACCGGGGCAGATACGCAGTATTTT.

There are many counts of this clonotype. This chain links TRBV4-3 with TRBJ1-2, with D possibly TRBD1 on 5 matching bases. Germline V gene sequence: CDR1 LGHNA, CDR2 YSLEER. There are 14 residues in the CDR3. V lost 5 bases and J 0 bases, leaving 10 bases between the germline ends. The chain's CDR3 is CASSVPGTNYGYTF. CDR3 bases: TGCGCCAGCAGCGTGCCAGGGACTAACTATGGCTACACCTTC.

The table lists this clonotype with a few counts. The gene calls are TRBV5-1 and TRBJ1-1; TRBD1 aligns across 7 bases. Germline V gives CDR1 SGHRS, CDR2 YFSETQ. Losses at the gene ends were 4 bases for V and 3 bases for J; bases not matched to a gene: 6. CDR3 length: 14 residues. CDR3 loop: CASSQQGRDTEAFF. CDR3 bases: TGCGCCAGCAGCCAACAGGGGAGGGACACTGAAGCTTTCTTT.

The chain's CDR3 is CSANQATGGNQPQHF. The CDR3 DNA reads TGCAGTGCTAACCAGGCGACAGGGGGCAATCAGCCCCAGCATTTT. This chain joins TRBV20-1 and TRBJ1-5, with TRBD1 matching 8 bases. CDR1 is DFQATT, CDR2 SNEGSKA, per germline (reference sequence). V trimming: 4 bases; J trimming: 2 bases; junction bases outside the gene matches: 7. The CDR3 contains 15 residues.

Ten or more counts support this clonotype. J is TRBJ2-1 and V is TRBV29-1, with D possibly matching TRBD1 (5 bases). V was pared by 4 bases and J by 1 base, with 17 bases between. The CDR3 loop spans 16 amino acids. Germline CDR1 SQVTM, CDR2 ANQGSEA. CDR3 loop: CSVAGLQVVSYNEQFF. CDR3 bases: TGCAGCGTTGCTGGTCTACAGGTAGTTTCCTACAATGAGCAGTTCTTC.

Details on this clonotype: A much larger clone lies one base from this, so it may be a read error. In nucleotides, the CDR3 is TGCGCCAGCAGCTCGGGGTTTCGGGACAGGGGGACCGGGGCCAACGTCCTGACTTTC. It specifies CASSSGFRDRGTGANVLTF. The chain links TRBV5-1 to TRBJ2-6; 11 bases map to TRBD1. CDR1 is SGHRS and CDR2 is YFSETQ in the germline V gene. The V segment lost 3 bases and the J segment 4 bases; nucleotides outside the gene matches: 12. There are 19 residues in the CDR3.

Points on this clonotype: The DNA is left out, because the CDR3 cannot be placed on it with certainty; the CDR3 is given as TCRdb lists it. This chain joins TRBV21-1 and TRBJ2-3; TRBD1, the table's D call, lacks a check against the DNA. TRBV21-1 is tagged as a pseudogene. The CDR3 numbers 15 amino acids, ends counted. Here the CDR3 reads CASSKVAEGTDTQYF.

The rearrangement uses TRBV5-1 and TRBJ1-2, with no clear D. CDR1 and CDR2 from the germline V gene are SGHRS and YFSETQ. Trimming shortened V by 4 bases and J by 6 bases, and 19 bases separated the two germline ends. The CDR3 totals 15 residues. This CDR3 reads CASSTEYGGSDGYTF. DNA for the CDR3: TGCGCCAGCAGCACCGAGTATGGTGGGTCGGATGGCTACACCTTC.

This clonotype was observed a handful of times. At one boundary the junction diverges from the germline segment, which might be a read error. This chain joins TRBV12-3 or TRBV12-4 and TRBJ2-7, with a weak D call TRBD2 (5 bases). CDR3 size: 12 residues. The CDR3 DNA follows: TGTGCCAACAGTTTTCCTGGAGGTGAGCAGTACTTC. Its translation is CANSFPGGEQYF.